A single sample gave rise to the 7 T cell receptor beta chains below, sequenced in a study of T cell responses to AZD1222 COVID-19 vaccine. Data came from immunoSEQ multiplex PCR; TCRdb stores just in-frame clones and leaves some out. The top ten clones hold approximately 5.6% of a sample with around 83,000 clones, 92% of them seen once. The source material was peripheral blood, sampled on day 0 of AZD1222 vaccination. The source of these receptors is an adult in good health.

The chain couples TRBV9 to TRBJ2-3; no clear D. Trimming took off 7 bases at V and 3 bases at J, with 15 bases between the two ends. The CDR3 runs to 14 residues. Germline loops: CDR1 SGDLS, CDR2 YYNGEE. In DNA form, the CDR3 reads TGTGCCAGCGGCCCAGCGATTGTAACAGATACGCAGTATTTT. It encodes CASGPAIVTDTQYF. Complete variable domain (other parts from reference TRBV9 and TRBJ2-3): DSGVTQTPKHLITATGQRVTLRCSPRSGDLSVYWYQQSLDQGLQFLIQYYNGEERAKGNILERFSAQQFPDLHSELNLSSLELGDSALYFCASGPAIVTDTQYFGPGTRLTVL.

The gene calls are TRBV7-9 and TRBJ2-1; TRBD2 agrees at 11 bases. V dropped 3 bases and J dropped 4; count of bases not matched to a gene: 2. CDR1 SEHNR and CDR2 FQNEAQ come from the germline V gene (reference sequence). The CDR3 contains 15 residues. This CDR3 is CASSFGLAGYNEQFF. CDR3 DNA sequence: TGTGCCAGCAGCTTTGGACTAGCGGGTTACAATGAGCAGTTCTTC.

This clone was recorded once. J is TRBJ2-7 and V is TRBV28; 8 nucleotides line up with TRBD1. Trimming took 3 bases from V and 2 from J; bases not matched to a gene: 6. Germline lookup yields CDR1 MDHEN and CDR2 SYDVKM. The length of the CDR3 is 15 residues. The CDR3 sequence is CASSFPRQGPYEQYF. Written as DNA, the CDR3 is TGTGCCAGCAGTTTCCCGAGACAGGGGCCCTACGAGCAGTACTTC.

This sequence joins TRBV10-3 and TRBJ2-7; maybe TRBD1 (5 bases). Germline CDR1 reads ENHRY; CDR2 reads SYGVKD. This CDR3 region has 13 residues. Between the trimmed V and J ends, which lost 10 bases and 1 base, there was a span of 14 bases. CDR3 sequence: CATNSQGSYEQYF. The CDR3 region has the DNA TGTGCCACGAATAGTCAGGGATCCTACGAGCAGTACTTC.

In DNA, the CDR3 is TGTGCCAGTAGTCCTAAAGCGGGGGGCACGTACACCGGGGAGCTGTTTTTT. Residues: CASSPKAGGTYTGELFF. The genes are TRBV19 and TRBJ2-2, with 9 bases matching TRBD2. Germline V gene sequence: CDR1 LNHDA, CDR2 SQIVND (reference sequence). Trimming removed 5 bases from V and 3 bases from J; junction bases left unmatched: 10. There are 17 residues in the CDR3.

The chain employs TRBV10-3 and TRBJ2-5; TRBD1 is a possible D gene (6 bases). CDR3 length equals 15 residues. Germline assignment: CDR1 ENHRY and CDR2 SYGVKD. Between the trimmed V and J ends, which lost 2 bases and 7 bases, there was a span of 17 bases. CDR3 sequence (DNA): TGTGCCATCAGTGAGGAGCAGGGGAAATCCGGGACCCAGTACTTC. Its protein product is CAISEEQGKSGTQYF.

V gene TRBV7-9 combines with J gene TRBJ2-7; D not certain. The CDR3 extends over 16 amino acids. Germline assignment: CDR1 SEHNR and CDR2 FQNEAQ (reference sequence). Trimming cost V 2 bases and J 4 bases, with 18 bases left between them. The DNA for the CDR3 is TGTGCCAGCAGCTTAAGTAATAAGGCGGCGAATTACGAGCAGTACTTC. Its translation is CASSLSNKAANYEQYF.